The 14 T cell receptor beta chains below come from one sample, sequenced in a study of shared clonotypes between healthy human individuals. Sequencing was performed with immunoSEQ multiplex PCR; in TCRdb, only in-frame clones are kept and a portion is missing. The sample has some 2,400,000 clones; more than 90% are singletons. The source material was naive CD4+ T cells sorted from blood. Subset described: CD45RA+ positively selected. These receptors all come from a young man in good health.

This chain joins TRBV28 and TRBJ1-5; TRBD1 aligns across 8 bases. Trimming removed 4 bases from V and 7 bases from J; junction bases left unmatched: 6. The V gene's germline CDR1 is MDHEN and CDR2 SYDVKM. This CDR3 spans 14 amino acids. The CDR3 bases are TGTGCCAGCAGTTCGGGACAGGTCAAACAGCCCCAGCATTTT. Its protein product is CASSSGQVKQPQHF.

The chain combines TRBV11-2 with TRBJ2-5, with no clear D. The CDR3 extends over 15 amino acids. V was trimmed by 2 bases and J by 4 bases, leaving 14 bases between them. From germline, CDR1 is SGHAT and CDR2 FQNNGV. CDR3 nucleotide sequence: TGTGCCAGCAGCTTATTTTTAGGTACTCCAGAGACCCAGTACTTC. Translating gives CASSLFLGTPETQYF. Based on the CDR3 plus reference TRBV11-2 and TRBJ2-5, the full variable domain is EAGVAQSPRYKIIEKRQSVAFWCNPISGHATLYWYQQILGQGPKLLIQFQNNGVVDDSQLPKDRFSAERLKGVDSTLKIQPAKLEDSAVYLCASSLFLGTPETQYFGPGTRLLVL.

The rearrangement links TRBV11-2 to TRBJ2-2; 8 positions match TRBD2. The CDR3 is 15 residues long. After removal of 5 bases from V and 4 bases from J, the junction contained 6 bases not matched to a gene. In germline, CDR1 is SGHAT, CDR2 FQNNGV. CDR3 loop: CASSVTGTSTGELFF. DNA for the CDR3: TGTGCCAGCAGCGTAACCGGGACTAGCACCGGGGAGCTGTTTTTT. Based on the CDR3 plus reference TRBV11-2 and TRBJ2-2, the full variable domain is EAGVAQSPRYKIIEKRQSVAFWCNPISGHATLYWYQQILGQGPKLLIQFQNNGVVDDSQLPKDRFSAERLKGVDSTLKIQPAKLEDSAVYLCASSVTGTSTGELFFGEGSRLTVL.

This rearrangement joins TRBV6-1 to TRBJ2-1; the D is unclear. Trimming shortened V by 6 bases and J by 8 bases, and 8 bases separated the two germline ends. Germline CDR1 and CDR2: MNHNS and SASEGT. This CDR3 is 11 amino acids long. The CDR3, as DNA: TGTGCCAGCAGACCCCGGGATGAGCAGTTCTTC. Amino acid sequence: CASRPRDEQFF.

CDR3 bases: TGTGCCAGCAGCTTGGGAGTGGGTTCACCCCTCCACTTT. This encodes CASSLGVGSPLHF. This chain joins TRBV7-3 and TRBJ1-6; D is undetermined. V was clipped by 3 bases and J by 9 bases, with 9 bases between them. The CDR3 is made up of 13 amino acids. Germline V lookup: CDR1 SGHTA, CDR2 FQGTGA.

The chain uses TRBV5-6 and TRBJ2-7, with D possibly called TRBD1 or TRBD2 (6 bases each). The CDR3 is made up of 15 amino acids. Deletions cut 2 bases from V and 3 bases from J, with 15 bases between. CDR1 is SGHDT and CDR2 is YYEEEE in the germline V gene. The CDR3 sequence is CASSLNGGLLYEQYF. DNA for the CDR3: TGTGCCAGCAGCTTAAATGGGGGGCTACTCTACGAGCAGTACTTC.

The gene calls are TRBV19 and TRBJ2-7; D is perhaps TRBD1 or TRBD2 (5 bases each). V dropped 9 bases and J dropped 4 bases, with 22 bases sitting between them. CDR1 is LNHDA, CDR2 SQIVND, per germline (reference sequence). The CDR3 contains 15 residues. The CDR3 sequence: CASTPNRGREYEQYF. For the CDR3, the DNA is TGTGCCAGCACTCCCAACCGGGGCAGGGAGTACGAGCAGTACTTC.

As to this clone: Different DNA sequences within this sample yield the same CDR3. The chain recombines TRBV7-2 with TRBJ2-7, with TRBD1 matching over 8 bases. This CDR3 contains 15 residues. Germline V gene data show CDR1 as SGHTA and CDR2 as FQGNSA. Trimming took 1 base from V and 1 from J; bases not matched to a gene: 3. The CDR3 spells CASSLGQGTSYEQYF. The CDR3 nucleotides read TGTGCCAGCAGCTTAGGACAGGGGACGTCCTACGAGCAGTACTTC.

This sequence joins TRBV10-3 and TRBJ1-4; TRBD1 matches 7 bases. Losses at the gene ends were 8 bases for V and 7 bases for J; bases not matched to a gene: 7. Germline CDR1 is ENHRY and CDR2 is SYGVKD. The CDR3 length is 13 residues. The CDR3 nucleotides are TGTGCCATCCAGGAGACAGGGAGTGAAAAACTGTTTTTT. Translation gives CAIQETGSEKLFF.

The gene calls are TRBV9 and TRBJ2-3; D might be TRBD1 (5 bases). The CDR3 consists of 15 residues. CDR1 and CDR2 (germline): SGDLS, YYNGEE. Between the trimmed V and J ends, which lost 0 bases and 2 bases, there was a span of 10 bases. CDR3 region: CASSVAATATDTQYF. Written as DNA, the CDR3 is TGTGCCAGCAGCGTAGCGGCGACAGCCACAGATACGCAGTATTTT.

The CDR3 nucleotides read TGTGCCAGCAGTTACTCGACGAGCGGGGGGTCAGATACGCAGTATTTT. It yields the protein CASSYSTSGGSDTQYF. The chain has TRBV6-5 and TRBJ2-3; 9 bases match TRBD2. J was trimmed by 4 bases and V by 0 bases; bases with no gene match: 5. The germline V gene has CDR1 MNHEY and CDR2 SVGAGI. CDR3 size: 16 residues.

The chain has TRBV5-4 and TRBJ2-7, with a possible D match to TRBD1 (5 bases). Trimming left V 2 bases short and J 3 bases short, with 9 bases between. The CDR3 extends over 13 amino acids. Germline-derived CDR1 and CDR2 are SGHNT and YYREEE (reference sequence). As DNA, the CDR3 is TGTGCCAGCAGCTTCTCAGGGATCTACGAGCAGTACTTC. Encoded protein: CASSFSGIYEQYF. Looking up the rest from reference TRBV5-4 and TRBJ2-7 gives the full variable domain: ETGVTQSPTHLIKTRGQQVTLRCSSQSGHNTVSWYQQALGQGPQFIFQYYREEENGRGNFPPRFSGLQFPNYSSELNVNALELDDSALYLCASSFSGIYEQYFGPGTRLTVT.

The CDR3 DNA is TGTGCCAGCAGCTTTACCTTAAGCACAGATACGCAGTATTTT. Its translation: CASSFTLSTDTQYF. The rearrangement uses TRBV7-9 and TRBJ2-3; no firm D call. Germline CDR1 reads SEHNR; CDR2 reads FQNEAQ (reference sequence). The length of the CDR3 is 14 residues. The germline V and J ends were trimmed by 3 bases and 0 bases, with 7 bases remaining between them.

The CDR3 DNA sequence: TGTGCCAGCAGCCAGATGGGACAGGGGTGGACCGGGGAGCTGTTTTTT. This encodes CASSQMGQGWTGELFF. The V call is TRBV14, the J call TRBJ2-2; the match to TRBD1 covers 10 bases. Germline V gene sequence: CDR1 SGHDN, CDR2 FVKESK. The J segment lost 5 bases and the V segment lost 3 bases, leaving 6 bases of the junction unmatched. CDR3 size: 16 residues.